Listed below are T cell receptor beta chains from one sample, sequenced in a study of cytomegalovirus exposure and HLA in healthy donors. The repertoire was sequenced with immunoSEQ multiplex PCR; TCRdb's copy has only in-frame clones and lacks some. The table lists over 100,000 clones, approximately 87% of them singletons. The sequenced material came from PBMCs. The receptors derive from a woman between 18 and 30 years old in good health and CMV-seropositive. Both conserved end residues are part of each CDR3. A D gene is named only where the DNA matches it firmly. Only some rows state a clone size, as once, few, many or a class for expanded clones.

clone size	D gene	V gene	J gene	CDR3 DNA	CDR3 protein
.	.	TRBV4-1	TRBJ2-6	TGCGCCAGCAGCCAAGGCAGATCCTCTGGGGCCAACGTCCTGACTTTC	CASSQGRSSGANVLTF
.	.	TRBV18	TRBJ1-3	TGTGCCAGCTCACCGATAACGACAGGCAGCTCTGGAAACACCATATATTTT	CASSPITTGSSGNTIYF
once	TRBD1	TRBV27	TRBJ1-2	TGTGCCAGCCAGGGCAGGGGGCAGTTTGGCTACACCTTC	CASQGRGQFGYTF
.	.	TRBV4-2	TRBJ2-5	TGTGCCAGCAGCCAAGGAGCCCAAGAGACCCAGTACTTC	CASSQGAQETQYF
.	TRBD2	TRBV9	TRBJ2-5	TGTGCCAGCAGCGTTGGCGGGAGGGCCACAGAGACCCAGTACTTC	CASSVGGRATETQYF
.	TRBD2	TRBV9	TRBJ2-5	TGTGCCAGCAGCGTAGGAGGACTAGCGGGGGGGCGACAAGAGACCCAGTACTTC	CASSVGGLAGGRQETQYF
.	.	TRBV6-1	TRBJ2-7	TGTGCCAGCAGTCCCCTCTACGAGCAGTACTTC	CASSPLYEQYF
.	.	TRBV19	TRBJ1-4	TGTGCCAGTAGTATTAGCGCCGCAACTAATGAAAAACTGTTTTTT	CASSISAATNEKLFF
.	.	TRBV15	TRBJ2-1	TGTGCCACCAGCAGAGTCCTAGGGGGATACAATGAGCAGTTCTTC	CATSRVLGGYNEQFF
.	.	TRBV5-1	TRBJ2-7	TGCGCCAGCAGCTTGGACCAGGAATACGAGCAGTACTTC	CASSLDQEYEQYF
.	TRBD2	TRBV19	TRBJ2-1	TGTGCCAGTAGTACCCAGGGACTAGCGGGAGACAGAAATGAGCAGTTCTTC	CASSTQGLAGDRNEQFF